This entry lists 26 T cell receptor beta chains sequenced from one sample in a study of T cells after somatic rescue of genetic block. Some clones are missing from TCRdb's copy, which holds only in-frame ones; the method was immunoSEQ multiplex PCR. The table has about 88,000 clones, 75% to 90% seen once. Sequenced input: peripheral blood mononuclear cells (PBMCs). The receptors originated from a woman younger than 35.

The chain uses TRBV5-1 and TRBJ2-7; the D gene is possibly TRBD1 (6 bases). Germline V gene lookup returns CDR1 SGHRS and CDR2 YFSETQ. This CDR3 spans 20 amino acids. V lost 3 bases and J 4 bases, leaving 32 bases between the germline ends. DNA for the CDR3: TGCGCCAGCAGCTACCGCGAGCCAAAGACACAGGGAAGTCGAATATACGAGCAGTACTTC. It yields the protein CASSYREPKTQGSRIYEQYF.

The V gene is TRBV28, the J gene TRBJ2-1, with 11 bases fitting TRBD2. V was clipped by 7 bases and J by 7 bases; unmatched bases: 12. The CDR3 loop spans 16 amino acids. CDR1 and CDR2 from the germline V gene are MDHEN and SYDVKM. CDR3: CASTPLELAGVNEQFF. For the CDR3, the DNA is TGTGCCAGCACCCCTTTGGAACTAGCGGGAGTGAATGAGCAGTTCTTC. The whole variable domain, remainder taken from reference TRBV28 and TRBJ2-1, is DVKVTQSSRYLVKRTGEKVFLECVQDMDHENMFWYRQDPGLGLRLIYFSYDVKMKEKGDIPEGYSVSREKKERFSLILESASTNQTSMYLCASTPLELAGVNEQFFGPGTRLTVL.

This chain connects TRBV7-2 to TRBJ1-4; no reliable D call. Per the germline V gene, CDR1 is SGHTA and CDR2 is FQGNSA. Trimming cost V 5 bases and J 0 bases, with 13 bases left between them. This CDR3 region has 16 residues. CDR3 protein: CASSPEASATNEKLFF. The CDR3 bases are TGTGCCAGCAGCCCAGAAGCATCTGCAACTAATGAAAAACTGTTTTTT.

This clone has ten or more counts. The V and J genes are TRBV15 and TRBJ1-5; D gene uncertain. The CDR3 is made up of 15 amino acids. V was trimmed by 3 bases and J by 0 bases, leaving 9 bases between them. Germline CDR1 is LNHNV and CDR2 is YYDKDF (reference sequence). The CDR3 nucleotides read TGTGCCACCAGCAGGGAGTGGAATAGCAATCAGCCCCAGCATTTT. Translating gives CATSREWNSNQPQHF.

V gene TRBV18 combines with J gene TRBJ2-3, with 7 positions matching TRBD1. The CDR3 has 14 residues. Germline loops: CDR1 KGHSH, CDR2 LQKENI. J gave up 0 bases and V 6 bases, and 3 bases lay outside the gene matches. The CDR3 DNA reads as TGTGCCAGCTCGACAGGGCCTAGCACAGATACGCAGTATTTT. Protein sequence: CASSTGPSTDTQYF.

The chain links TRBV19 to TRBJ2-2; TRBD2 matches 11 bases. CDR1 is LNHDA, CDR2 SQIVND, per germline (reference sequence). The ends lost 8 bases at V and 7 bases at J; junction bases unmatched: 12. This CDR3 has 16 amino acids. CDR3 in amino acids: CASYPGTSGSYGELFF. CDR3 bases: TGTGCCAGTTACCCAGGGACTAGCGGCTCTTACGGGGAGCTGTTTTTT.

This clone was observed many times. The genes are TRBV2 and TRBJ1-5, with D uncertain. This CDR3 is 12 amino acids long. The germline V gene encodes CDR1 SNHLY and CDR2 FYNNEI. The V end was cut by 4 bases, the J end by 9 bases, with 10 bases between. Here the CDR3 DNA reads TGTGCCAGCAGTGGAACCAAGACGCCCCAGCATTTT. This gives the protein CASSGTKTPQHF.

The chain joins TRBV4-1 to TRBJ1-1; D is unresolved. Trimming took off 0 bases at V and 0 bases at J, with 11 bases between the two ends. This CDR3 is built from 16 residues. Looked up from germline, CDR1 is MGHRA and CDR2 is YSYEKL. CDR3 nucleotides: TGCGCCAGCAGCCAAGATCTCCGACCGTTGAACACTGAAGCTTTCTTT. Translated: CASSQDLRPLNTEAFF.

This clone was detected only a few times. The CDR3 protein is CSVTGTSREYDNEQFF. The CDR3 nucleotides are TGCAGCGTCACCGGGACTAGCCGGGAGTACGACAATGAGCAGTTCTTC. The V gene is TRBV29-1, the J gene TRBJ2-1; 9 bases match TRBD2. The V segment lost 6 bases and the J segment 5 bases; nucleotides outside the gene matches: 14. Germline lookup yields CDR1 SQVTM and CDR2 ANQGSEA. The CDR3 consists of 16 residues.

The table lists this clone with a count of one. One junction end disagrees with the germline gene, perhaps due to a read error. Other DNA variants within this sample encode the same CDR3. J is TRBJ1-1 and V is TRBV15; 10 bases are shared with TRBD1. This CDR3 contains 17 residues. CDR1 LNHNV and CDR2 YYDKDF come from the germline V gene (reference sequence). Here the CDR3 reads CATSRGDRGVMNTEAFF. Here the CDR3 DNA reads TGTGCCACCAGCAGGGGGGACAGGGGTGTGATGAACACTGAGGCTTTCTTT.

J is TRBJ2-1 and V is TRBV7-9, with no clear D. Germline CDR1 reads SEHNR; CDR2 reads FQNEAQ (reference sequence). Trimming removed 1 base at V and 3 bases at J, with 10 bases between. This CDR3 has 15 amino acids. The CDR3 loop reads CASSLDPIRYNEQFF. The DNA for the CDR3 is TGTGCCAGCAGCTTAGACCCAATCCGCTACAATGAGCAGTTCTTC.

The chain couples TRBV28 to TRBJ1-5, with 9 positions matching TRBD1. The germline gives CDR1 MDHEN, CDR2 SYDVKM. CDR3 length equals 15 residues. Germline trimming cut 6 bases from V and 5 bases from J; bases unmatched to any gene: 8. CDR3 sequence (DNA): TGTGCCAGCAGAACCGGGACAGGGTGGGATCAGCCCCAGCATTTT. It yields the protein CASRTGTGWDQPQHF.

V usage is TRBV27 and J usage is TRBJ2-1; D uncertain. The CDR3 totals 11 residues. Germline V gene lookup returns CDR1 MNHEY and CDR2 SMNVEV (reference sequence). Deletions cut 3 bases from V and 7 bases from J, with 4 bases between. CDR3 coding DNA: TGTGCCAGCAGTTTTGGAAATGAGCAGTTCTTC. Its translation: CASSFGNEQFF.

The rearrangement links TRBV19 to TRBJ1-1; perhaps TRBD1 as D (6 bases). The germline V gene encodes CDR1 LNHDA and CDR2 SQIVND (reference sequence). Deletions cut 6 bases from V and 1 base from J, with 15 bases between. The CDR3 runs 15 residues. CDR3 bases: TGTGCCAGTAGCCCCGCCCGGGGGGCGAACACTGAAGCTTTCTTT. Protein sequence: CASSPARGANTEAFF. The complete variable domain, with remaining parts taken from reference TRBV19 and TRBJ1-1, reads DGGITQSPKYLFRKEGQNVTLSCEQNLNHDAMYWYRQDPGQGLRLIYYSQIVNDFQKGDIAEGYSVSREKKESFPLTVTSAQKNPTAFYLCASSPARGANTEAFFGQGTRLTVV.

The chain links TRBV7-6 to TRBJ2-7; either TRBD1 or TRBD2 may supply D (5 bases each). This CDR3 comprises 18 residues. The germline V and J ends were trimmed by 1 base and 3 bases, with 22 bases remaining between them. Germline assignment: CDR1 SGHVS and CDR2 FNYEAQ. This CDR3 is CASSLGPSRDRLFYEQYF. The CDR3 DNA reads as TGTGCCAGCAGCTTAGGACCAAGCCGGGACCGCCTTTTCTACGAGCAGTACTTC.

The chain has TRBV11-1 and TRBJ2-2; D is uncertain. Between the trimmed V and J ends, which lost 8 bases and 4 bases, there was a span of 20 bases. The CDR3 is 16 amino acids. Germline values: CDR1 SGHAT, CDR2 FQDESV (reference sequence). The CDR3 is CASSLVRQSITGELFF. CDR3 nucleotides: TGTGCCAGCTCCTTGGTGCGGCAGTCAATCACCGGGGAGCTGTTTTTT. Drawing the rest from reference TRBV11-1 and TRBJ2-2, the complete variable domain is EAEVAQSPRYKITEKSQAVAFWCDPISGHATLYWYRQILGQGPELLVQFQDESVVDDSQLPKDRFSAERLKGVDSTLKIQPAELGDSAMYLCASSLVRQSITGELFFGEGSRLTVL.

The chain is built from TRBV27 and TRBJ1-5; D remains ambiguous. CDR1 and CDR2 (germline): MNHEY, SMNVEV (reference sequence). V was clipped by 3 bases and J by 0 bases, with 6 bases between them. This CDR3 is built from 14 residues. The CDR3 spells CASSLGNSNQPQHF. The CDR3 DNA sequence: TGTGCCAGCAGTTTGGGGAATAGCAATCAGCCCCAGCATTTT.

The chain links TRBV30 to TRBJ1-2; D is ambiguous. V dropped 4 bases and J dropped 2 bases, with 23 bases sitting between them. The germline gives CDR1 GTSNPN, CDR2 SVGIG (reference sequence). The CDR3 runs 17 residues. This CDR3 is CAWTPARATTANYGYTF. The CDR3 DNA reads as TGTGCCTGGACCCCGGCCCGGGCCACCACCGCAAACTATGGCTACACCTTC.

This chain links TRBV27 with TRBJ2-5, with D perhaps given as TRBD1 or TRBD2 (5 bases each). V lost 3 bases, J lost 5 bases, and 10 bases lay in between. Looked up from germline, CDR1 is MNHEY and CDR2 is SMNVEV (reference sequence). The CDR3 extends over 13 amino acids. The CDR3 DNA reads TGTGCCAGCAGTTTCCCGGGGCGGGAGACCCAGTACTTC. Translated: CASSFPGRETQYF.

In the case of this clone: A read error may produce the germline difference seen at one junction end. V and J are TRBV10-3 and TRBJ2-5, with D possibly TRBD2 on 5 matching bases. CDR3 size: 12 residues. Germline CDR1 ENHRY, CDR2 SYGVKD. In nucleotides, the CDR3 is TGTGCCATCAGCCCCCTAGCAGAAGCCCTACACTTC. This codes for CAISPLAEALHF.

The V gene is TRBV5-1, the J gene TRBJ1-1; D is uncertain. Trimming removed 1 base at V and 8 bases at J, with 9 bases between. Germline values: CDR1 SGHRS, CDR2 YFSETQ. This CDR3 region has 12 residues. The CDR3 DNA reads TGCGCCAGCAGCTTGAGCGTTGGGGAAGCTTTCTTT. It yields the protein CASSLSVGEAFF.

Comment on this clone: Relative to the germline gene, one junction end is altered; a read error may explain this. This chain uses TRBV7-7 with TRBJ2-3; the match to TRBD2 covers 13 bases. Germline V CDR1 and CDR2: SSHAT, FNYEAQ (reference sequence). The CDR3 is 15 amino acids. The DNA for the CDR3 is TGTGCTAGCAGCAGACTAGCGGGAGGTAGCGATACGCAGTATTTT. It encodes CASSRLAGGSDTQYF.

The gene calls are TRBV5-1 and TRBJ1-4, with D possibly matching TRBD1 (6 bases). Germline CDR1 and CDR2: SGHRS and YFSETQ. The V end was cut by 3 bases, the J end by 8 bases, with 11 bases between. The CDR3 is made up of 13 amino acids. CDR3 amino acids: CASSSGTQEKLFF. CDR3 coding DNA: TGCGCCAGCAGCTCCGGGACACAGGAAAAACTGTTTTTT.

The CDR3 spells CASSMVMLSHEQYF. DNA of the CDR3: TGTGCCAGCAGCATGGTTATGCTGAGCCACGAGCAGTACTTC. The chain combines TRBV7-8 with TRBJ2-7, with no clear D. V lost 5 bases to trimming and J lost 5 bases, with 16 bases between them. The CDR3 runs to 14 residues. CDR1 is SGHVS, CDR2 FQNEAQ, per germline. Filled out from reference TRBV7-8 and TRBJ2-7, the complete variable domain reads GAGVSQSPRYKVAKRGQDVALRCDPISGHVSLFWYQQALGQGPEFLTYFQNEAQLDKSGLPSDRFFAERPEGSVSTLKIQRTQQEDSAVYLCASSMVMLSHEQYFGPGTRLTVT.

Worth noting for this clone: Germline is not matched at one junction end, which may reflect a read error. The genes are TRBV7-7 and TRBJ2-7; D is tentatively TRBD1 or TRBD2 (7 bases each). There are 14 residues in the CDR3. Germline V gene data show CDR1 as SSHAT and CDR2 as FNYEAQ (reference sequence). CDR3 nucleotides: TGTGCTAGCAGTCCCGGGCAGGGGGGGTACGAGCAGTACTTC. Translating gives CASSPGQGGYEQYF. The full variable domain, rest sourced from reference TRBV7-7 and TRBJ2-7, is GAGVSQSPRYKVTKRGQDVTLRCDPISSHATLYWYQQALGQGPEFLTYFNYEAQPDKSGLPSDRFSAERPEGSISTLTIQRTEQRDSAMYRCASSPGQGGYEQYFGPGTRLTVT.

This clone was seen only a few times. Written as DNA, the CDR3 is TGCGCCAGCACAGACGGGAACACTGAAGCTTTCTTT. Amino acids: CASTDGNTEAFF. The gene calls are TRBV5-1 and TRBJ1-1; D is unresolved. The CDR3 runs 12 residues. Trimming took off 6 bases at V and 1 base at J, with 7 bases between the two ends. CDR1 SGHRS and CDR2 YFSETQ come from the germline V gene.